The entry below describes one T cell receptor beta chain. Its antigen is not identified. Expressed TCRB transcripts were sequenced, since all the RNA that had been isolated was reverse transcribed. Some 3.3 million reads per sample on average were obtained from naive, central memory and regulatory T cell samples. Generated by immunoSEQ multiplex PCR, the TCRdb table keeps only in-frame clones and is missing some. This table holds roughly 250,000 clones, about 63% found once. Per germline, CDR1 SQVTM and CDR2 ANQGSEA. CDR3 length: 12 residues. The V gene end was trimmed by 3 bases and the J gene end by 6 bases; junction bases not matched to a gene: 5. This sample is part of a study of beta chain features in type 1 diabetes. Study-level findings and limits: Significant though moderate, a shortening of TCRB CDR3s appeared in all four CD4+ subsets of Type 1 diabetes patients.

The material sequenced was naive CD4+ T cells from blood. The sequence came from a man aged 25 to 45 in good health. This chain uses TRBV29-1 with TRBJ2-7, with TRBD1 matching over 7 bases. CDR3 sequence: CSVERTGPEQYF. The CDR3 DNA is TGCAGCGTTGAGAGGACAGGTCCCGAGCAGTACTTC.